This T cell receptor (beta chain) was retrieved from a study of regulatory T cells in long-lasting Graves disease. The study's findings and limits: Sample size was small, which may have lowered accuracy. Those with persistent disease had in common more public clonotypes (2,741) than new patients (approximately 890).

Through Arm-PCR of CDR3 regions and iRepertoire HTBI primers, TCR beta libraries were built. TCRdb reprocessed the multiplex PCR reads with MiXCR, giving one entry per CDR3 protein. The sample contains roughly 420,000 distinct CDR3 sequences, 16% of which appear only once. The time point is: newly diagnosed GD, antithyroid drugs for less than 3 months. PBMC RNA was the source of the TCR library. From each patient, around 8.7 milliliters of peripheral blood was drawn and collected into an EDTA anticoagulant tube. On this clonotype: What it recognizes is unknown.

This CDR3 has 14 amino acids. V lost 1 base to trimming and J lost 4 bases; unmatched junction nucleotides: 3. The V gene's germline CDR1 is SGHVS and CDR2 FNYEAQ. The same sample was also used in a study of T cells in Graves' hyperthyroidism and ophthalmopathy. That work contributes: With the HTBI primer set, the TCR CDR3 went through a first round of RT-PCR.

Sequenced material: peripheral blood mononuclear cells (PBMCs), taken at new diagnosis, from a patient treated with antithyroid drugs. This TCR was sampled from a woman aged 18-29 years with Graves disease. The J gene is TRBJ2-7, the V gene TRBV7-6, with 8 bases lining up with TRBD2. The CDR3 bases are TGTGCCAGCAGCTTAGGGGCTAGCGGGTACGAGCAGTACTTC. Encoded protein: CASSLGASGYEQYF. The complete variable domain, with remaining parts taken from reference TRBV7-6 and TRBJ2-7, reads GAGVSQSPRYKVTKRGQDVALRCDPISGHVSLYWYRQALGQGPEFLTYFNYEAQQDKSGLPNDRFSAERPEGSISTLTIQRTEQRDSAMYRCASSLGASGYEQYFGPGTRLTVT.